The TCR beta chain described here comes from a study of identical twins. Germline CDR1 and CDR2: SEHNR and FQNEAQ (reference sequence). Trimming took off 7 bases at V and 4 bases at J, with 14 bases between the two ends. The CDR3 runs 14 residues. General observations from the study: These conclusions were based on statistical analysis (cross-sectional, not following the same donors). High-abundance cord blood beta clonotypes had fewer insertions; memory repertoires showed none.

MiXCR, applied by TCRdb to the 5' RACE reads, yields one record per CDR3 protein. Among approximately 230,000 distinct CDR3 sequences listed, 6% to 7% were seen once. This clonotype was observed at least ten times. As yet, its antigen is unknown. The data also belong to a second study, concerning T cells expressing NK-cell markers.

The chain is built from TRBV7-9 and TRBJ1-3; D is undetermined. This TCR derives from a woman aged 18 to 35 in good health. Sequencing was performed on CD8+ T cells sorted from blood. DNA of the CDR3: TGTGCCAGCACCCACACCGGTGGAGGAAACACCATATATTTT. This codes for CASTHTGGGNTIYF.